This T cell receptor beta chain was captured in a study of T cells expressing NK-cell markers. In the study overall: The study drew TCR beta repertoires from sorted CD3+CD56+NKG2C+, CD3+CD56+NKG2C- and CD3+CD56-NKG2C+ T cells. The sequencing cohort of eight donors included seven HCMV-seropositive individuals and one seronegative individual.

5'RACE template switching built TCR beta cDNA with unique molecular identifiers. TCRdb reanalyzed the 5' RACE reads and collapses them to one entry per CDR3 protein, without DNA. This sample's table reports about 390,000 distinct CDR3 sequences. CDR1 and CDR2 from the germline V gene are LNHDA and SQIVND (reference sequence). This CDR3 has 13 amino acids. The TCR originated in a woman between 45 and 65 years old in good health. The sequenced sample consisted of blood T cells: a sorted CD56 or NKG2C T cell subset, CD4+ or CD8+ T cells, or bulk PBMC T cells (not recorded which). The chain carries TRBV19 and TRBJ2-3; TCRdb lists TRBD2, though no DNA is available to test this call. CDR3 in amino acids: CASTSPQGRAQYF.